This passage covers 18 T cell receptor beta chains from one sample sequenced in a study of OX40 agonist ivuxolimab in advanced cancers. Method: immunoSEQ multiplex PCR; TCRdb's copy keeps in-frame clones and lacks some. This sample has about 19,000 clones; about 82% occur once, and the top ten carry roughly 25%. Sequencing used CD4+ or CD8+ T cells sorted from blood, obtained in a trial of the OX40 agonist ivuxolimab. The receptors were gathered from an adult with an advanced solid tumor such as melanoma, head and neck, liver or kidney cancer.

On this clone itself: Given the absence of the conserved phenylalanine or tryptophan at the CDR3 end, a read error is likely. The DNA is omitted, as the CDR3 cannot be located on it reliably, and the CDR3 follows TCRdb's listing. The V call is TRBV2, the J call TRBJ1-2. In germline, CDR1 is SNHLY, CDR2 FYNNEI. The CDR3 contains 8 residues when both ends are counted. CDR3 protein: CASSLTLG.

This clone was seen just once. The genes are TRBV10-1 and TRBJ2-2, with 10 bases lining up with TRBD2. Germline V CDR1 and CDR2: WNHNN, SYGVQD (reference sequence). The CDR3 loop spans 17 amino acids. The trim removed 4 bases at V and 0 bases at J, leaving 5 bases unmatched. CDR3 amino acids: CASSVGTSDTNTGELFF. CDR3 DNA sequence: TGCGCCAGCAGTGTGGGGACTAGCGATACGAACACCGGGGAGCTGTTTTTT.

CDR3 residues: CASSIGGGSYNEQFF. The CDR3 region has the DNA TGTGCCAGCAGCATCGGGGGGGGCTCCTACAATGAGCAGTTCTTC. The chain couples TRBV5-6 to TRBJ2-1, with 8 bases aligning to TRBD2. The CDR3 runs 15 residues. Per the germline V gene, CDR1 is SGHDT and CDR2 is YYEEEE. Losses at the gene ends were 4 bases for V and 0 bases for J; bases not matched to a gene: 3.

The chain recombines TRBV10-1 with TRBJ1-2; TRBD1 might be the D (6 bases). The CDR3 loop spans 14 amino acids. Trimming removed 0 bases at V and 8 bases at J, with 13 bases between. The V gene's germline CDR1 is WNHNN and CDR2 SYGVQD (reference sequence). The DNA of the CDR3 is TGCGCCAGCAGTGAGTCGTTGGGGGCCAGGGGCTACACCTTC. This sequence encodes CASSESLGARGYTF.

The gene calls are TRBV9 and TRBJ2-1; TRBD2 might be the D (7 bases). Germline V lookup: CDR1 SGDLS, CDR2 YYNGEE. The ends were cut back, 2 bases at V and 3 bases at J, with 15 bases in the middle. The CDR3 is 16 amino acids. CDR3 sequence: CASSVLDGGLYNEQFF. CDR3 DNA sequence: TGTGCCAGCAGCGTCTTAGACGGGGGGCTCTACAATGAGCAGTTCTTC. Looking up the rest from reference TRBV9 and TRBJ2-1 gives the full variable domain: DSGVTQTPKHLITATGQRVTLRCSPRSGDLSVYWYQQSLDQGLQFLIQYYNGEERAKGNILERFSAQQFPDLHSELNLSSLELGDSALYFCASSVLDGGLYNEQFFGPGTRLTVL.

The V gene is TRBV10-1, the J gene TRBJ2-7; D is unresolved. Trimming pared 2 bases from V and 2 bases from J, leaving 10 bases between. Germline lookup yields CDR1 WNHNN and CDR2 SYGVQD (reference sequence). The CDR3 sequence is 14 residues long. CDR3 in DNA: TGCGCCAGCAGTGAGAGTGTCTCAACCTACGAGCAGTACTTC. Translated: CASSESVSTYEQYF.

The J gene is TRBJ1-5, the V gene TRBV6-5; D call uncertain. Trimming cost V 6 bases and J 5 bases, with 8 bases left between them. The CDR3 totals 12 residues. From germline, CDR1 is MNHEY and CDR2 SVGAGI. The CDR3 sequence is CASRSGYQPQHF. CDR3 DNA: TGTGCCAGCAGATCGGGCTATCAGCCCCAGCATTTT.

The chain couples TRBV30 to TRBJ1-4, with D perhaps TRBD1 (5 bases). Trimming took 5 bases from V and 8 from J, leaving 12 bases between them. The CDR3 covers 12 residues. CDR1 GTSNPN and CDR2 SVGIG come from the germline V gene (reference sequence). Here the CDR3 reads CAWDGGGEKLFF. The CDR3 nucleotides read TGTGCCTGGGATGGGGGTGGCGAAAAACTGTTTTTT.

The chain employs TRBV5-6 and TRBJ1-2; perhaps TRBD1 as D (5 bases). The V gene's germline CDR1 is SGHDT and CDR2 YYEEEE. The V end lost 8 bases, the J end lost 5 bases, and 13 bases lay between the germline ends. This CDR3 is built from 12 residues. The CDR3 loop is CASAGAGYGYTF. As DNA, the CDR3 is TGTGCCAGTGCCGGGGCAGGATATGGCTACACCTTC. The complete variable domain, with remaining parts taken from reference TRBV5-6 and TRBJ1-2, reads DAGVTQSPTHLIKTRGQQVTLRCSPKSGHDTVSWYQQALGQGPQFIFQYYEEEERQRGNFPDRFSGHQFPNYSSELNVNALLLGDSALYLCASAGAGYGYTFGSGTRLTVV.

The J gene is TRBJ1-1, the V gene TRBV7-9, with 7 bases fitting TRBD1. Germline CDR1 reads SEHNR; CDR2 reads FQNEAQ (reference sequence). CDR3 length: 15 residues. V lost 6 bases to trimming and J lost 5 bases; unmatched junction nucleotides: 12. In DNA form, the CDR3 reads TGTGCCAGCAGTATCTCCGTACAGGGGAGGACTGAAGCTTTCTTT. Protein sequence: CASSISVQGRTEAFF.

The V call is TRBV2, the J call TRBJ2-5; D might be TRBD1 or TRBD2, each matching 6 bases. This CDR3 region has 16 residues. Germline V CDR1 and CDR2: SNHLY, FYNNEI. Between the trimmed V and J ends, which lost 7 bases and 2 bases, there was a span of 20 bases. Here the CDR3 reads CASTVGYQGTQETQYF. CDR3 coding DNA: TGTGCCAGCACTGTGGGTTATCAGGGGACTCAAGAGACCCAGTACTTC.

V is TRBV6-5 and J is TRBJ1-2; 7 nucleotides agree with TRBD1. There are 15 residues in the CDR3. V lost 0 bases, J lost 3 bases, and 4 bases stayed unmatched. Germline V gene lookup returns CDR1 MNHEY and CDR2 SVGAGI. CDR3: CASSYSSQGDYGYTF. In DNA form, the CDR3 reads TGTGCCAGCAGTTACTCAAGTCAGGGGGACTATGGCTACACCTTC.

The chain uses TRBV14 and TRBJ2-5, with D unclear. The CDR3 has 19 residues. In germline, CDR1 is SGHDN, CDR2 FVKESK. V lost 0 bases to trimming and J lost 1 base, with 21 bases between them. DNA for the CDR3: TGTGCCAGCAGCCAAGAATTTCTCGGTGTCTCTCACACCCAAGAGACCCAGTACTTC. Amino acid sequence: CASSQEFLGVSHTQETQYF.

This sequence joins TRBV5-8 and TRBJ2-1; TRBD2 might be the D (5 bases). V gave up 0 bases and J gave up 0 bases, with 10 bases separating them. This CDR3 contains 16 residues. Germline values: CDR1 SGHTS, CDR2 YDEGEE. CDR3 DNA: TGTGCCAGCAGCTTGGGGAGGAGCTCCTCCTACAATGAGCAGTTCTTC. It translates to CASSLGRSSSYNEQFF.

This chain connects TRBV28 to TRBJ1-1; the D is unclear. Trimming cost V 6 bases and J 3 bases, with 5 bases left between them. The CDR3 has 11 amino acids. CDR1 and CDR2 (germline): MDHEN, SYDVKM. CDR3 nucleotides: TGTGCCAGCAGGAGATACACTGAAGCTTTCTTT. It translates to CASRRYTEAFF.

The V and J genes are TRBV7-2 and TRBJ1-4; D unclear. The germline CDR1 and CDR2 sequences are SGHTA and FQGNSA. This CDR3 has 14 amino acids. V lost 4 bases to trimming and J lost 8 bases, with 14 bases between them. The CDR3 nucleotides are TGTGCCAGCAGCTCAACGGGGTTCAGCGAAAAACTGTTTTTT. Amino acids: CASSSTGFSEKLFF.

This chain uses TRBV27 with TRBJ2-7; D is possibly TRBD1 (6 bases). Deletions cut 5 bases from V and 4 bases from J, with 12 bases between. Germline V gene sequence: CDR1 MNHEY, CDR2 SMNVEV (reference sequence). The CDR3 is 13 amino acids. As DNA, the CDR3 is TGTGCCAGCAGTGAGACAGGAGTGTACGAGCAGTACTTC. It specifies CASSETGVYEQYF.

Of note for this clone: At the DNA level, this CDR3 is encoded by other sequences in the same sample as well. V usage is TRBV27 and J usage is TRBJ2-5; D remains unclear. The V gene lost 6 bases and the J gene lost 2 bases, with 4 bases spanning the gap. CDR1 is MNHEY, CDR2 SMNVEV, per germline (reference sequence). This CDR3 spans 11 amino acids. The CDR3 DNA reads TGTGCCAGCAGCCATCAAGAGACCCAGTACTTC. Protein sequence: CASSHQETQYF.